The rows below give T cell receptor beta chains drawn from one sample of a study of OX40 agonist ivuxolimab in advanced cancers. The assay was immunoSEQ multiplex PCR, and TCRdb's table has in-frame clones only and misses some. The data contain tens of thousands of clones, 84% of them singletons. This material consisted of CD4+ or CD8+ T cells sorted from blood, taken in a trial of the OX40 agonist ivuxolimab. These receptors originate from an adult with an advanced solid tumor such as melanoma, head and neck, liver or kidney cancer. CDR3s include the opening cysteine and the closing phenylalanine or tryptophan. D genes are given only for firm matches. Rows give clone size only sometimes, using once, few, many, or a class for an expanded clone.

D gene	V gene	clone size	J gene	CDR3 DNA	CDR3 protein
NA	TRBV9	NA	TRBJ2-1	TGTGCCAGCAGTGTAGCGGCCACCTACAATGAGCAGTTCTTC	CASSVAATYNEQFF
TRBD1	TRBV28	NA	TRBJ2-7	TGTGCCAGCAGTCCCCACTCCGGGACAGGGTTCTACGAGCAGTACTTC	CASSPHSGTGFYEQYF
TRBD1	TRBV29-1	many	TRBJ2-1	TGCAGCGGCCTTTCGGGACAGGGAAATGAGCAGTTCTTC	CSGLSGQGNEQFF
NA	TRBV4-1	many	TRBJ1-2	TGCGCCAGCAGCCAACCGGACCCTACCTGGGGCTACACCTTC	CASSQPDPTWGYTF
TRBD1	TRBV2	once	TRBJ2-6	TGTGCCATCCCAGGGGGTAATTCTGGGGCCAACGTCCTGACTTTC	CAIPGGNSGANVLTF
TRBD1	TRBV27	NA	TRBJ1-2	TGTGCCAGCAGCCACCGACAGGGGGGCACCTATGGCTACACCTTC	CASSHRQGGTYGYTF
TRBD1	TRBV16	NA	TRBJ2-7	TGTGCCAGCAGCCAATCAATCGAGACAGGGGTTTACGAGCAGTACTTC	CASSQSIETGVYEQYF
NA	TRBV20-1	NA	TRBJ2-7	TGCAGTGCTAGAGAGCTATACGAGCAGTACTTC	CSARELYEQYF
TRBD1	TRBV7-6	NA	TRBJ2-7	TGTGCCAGCAGTTTAACCCCCGGGACAGGCCCTAACGAGCAGTACTTC	CASSLTPGTGPNEQYF
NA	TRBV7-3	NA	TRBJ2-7	TGTGCCAGCAGCTTAACCGAGGGCTACGAGCAGTACTTC	CASSLTEGYEQYF
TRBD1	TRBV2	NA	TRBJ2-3	TGTGCCAGCAGTGACCCGGGACAGGGGGCACCAGATACGCAGTATTTT	CASSDPGQGAPDTQYF
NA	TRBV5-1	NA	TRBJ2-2	TGCGCCAGCAGCTATGGGGGGAACACCGGGGAGCTGTTTTTT	CASSYGGNTGELFF
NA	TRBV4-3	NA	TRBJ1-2	TGCGCCAGCAGCCAAGACACCTATGGCTACACCTTC	CASSQDTYGYTF
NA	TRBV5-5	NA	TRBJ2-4	TGTGCCAGCAGCTTTAGGGTGGCGGGGGCCAAAAACATTCAGTACTTC	CASSFRVAGAKNIQYF
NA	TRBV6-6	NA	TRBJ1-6	TGTGCCAGCAATCGACCGCTCTATAATTCACCCCTCCACTTT	CASNRPLYNSPLHF
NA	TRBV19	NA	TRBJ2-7	TGTGCCAGTAGTAATTCACAGGGAGGGTACTACGAGCAGTACTTC	CASSNSQGGYYEQYF
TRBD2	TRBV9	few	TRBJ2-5	TGTGCCAGCAGCAAGACTAGCGGGGGACAAGAGACCCAGTACTTC	CASSKTSGGQETQYF
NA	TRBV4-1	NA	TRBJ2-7	TGCGCCAGCAGCCTTAGTGAGGGGAGAAACTACGAGCAGTACTTC	CASSLSEGRNYEQYF
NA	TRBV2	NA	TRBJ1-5	TGTGCCAGCAGTGAGGGGGACCAAGGAGGTCAGCCCCAGCATTTT	CASSEGDQGGQPQHF
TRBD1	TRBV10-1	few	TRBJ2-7	TGCGCCAGCACAGGGGGCTACGAGCAGTACTTC	CASTGGYEQYF
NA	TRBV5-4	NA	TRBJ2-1	TGTGCCAGCAGCTTGGGGGCGGATTCCTACAATGAGCAGTTCTTC	CASSLGADSYNEQFF
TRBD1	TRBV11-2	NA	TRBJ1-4	TGTGCCAGTCGGGACAGCGGGCAGGAAAAACTGTTTTTT	CASRDSGQEKLFF
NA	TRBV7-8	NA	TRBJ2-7	TGTGCCAGCAGCTTAGGATCGGGAGCGCAGTATGAGCAGTACTTC	CASSLGSGAQYEQYF
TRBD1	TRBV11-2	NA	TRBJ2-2	TGTGCCAGCAGCTTATACAGGGGCACCGGGGAGCTGTTTTTT	CASSLYRGTGELFF
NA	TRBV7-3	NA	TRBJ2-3	TGTGCCAGCAGCTTCGCGCCCACAGATACGCAGTATTTT	CASSFAPTDTQYF
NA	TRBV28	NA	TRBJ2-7	TGTGCCAGCAGTTTAACGGGCGGCGTAGCAGGCTACGAGCAGTACTTC	CASSLTGGVAGYEQYF
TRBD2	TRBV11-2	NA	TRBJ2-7	TGTGCCAGCAGCTTAGAGGCGGGAGTCCACGAGCAGTACTTC	CASSLEAGVHEQYF
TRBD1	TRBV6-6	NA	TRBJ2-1	TGTGCCAGCAGTCTGGGGACAGCCTCCTACAATGAGCAGTTCTTC	CASSLGTASYNEQFF
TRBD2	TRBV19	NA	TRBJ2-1	TGTGCCAGTAGTCATGGAGCGGGAGGGATTTACAATGAGCAGTTCTTC	CASSHGAGGIYNEQFF
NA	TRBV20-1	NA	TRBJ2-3	TGCAGTGCTAGACATTCATGGGAGCAGTATTTT	CSARHSWEQYF
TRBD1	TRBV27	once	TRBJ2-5	TGTGCCAGCAGTCCCCCGACAGGGACAGGTAAAGAGACCCAGTACTTC	CASSPPTGTGKETQYF
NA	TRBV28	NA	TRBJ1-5	TGTGCCAGCAGTTTAGGTCAGGGAAATCAGCCCCAGCATTTT	CASSLGQGNQPQHF
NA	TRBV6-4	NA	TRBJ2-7	TGTGCCAGCCCTATGGGGAGGGGGGGCGTTTTTTGGCACGAGCAGTACTTC	CASPMGRGGVFWHEQYF
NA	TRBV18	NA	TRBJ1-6	TGTGCCAGCTCACCGCGTGATCGGAGCTCCTATAATTCACCCCTCCACTTT	CASSPRDRSSYNSPLHF
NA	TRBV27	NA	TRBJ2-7	TGTGCCAGCAGTTTCAGGAGCTCCTACGAGCAGTACTTC	CASSFRSSYEQYF
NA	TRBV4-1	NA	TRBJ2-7	TGCGCCAGCAGCCAGGGTTCGAGCTCCTACGAGCAGTACTTC	CASSQGSSSYEQYF
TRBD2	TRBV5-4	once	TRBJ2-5	TGTGCCAGCAGCTACCCGGGACTAGCGGGGGGGGCAGCGGAAGAGACCCAGTACTTC	CASSYPGLAGGAAEETQYF
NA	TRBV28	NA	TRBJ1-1	TGTGCCAGCAGTTTGGACACCTTCCGGGGACTTGCGGAACGGTATGAAACTGAAGCTTTCTTT	CASSLDTFRGLAERYETEAFF
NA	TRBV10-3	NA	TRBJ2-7	TGTGCCATCAGTGAGGGGGTGAGATCCTACGAGCAGTACTTC	CAISEGVRSYEQYF
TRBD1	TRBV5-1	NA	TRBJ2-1	TGCGCCAGCAGCTCGCTCACAGGGGATTCGGGCAATGAGCAGTTCTTC	CASSSLTGDSGNEQFF
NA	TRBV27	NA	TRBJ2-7	TGTGCCAGCAGTTTGAGGGGTCCCTACGAGCAGTACTTC	CASSLRGPYEQYF
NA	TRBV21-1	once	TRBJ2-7	TGTGCCAGCAGCAAAGTTAAGGGGCCCATCTACGAGCAGTACTTC	CASSKVKGPIYEQYF